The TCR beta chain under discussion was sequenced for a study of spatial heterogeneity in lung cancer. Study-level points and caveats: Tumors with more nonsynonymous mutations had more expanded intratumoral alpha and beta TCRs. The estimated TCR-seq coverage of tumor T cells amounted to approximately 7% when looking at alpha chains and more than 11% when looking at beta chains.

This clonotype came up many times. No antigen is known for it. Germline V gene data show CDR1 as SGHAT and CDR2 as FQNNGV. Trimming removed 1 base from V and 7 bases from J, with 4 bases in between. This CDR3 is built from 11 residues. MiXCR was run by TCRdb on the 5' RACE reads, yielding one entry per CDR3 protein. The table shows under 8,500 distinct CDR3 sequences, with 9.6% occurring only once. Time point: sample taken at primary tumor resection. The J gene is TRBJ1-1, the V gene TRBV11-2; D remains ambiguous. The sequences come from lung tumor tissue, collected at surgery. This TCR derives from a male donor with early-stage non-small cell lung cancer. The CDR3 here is CASSLGFEAFF. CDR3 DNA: TGTGCCAGCAGCTTAGGATTTGAAGCTTTCTTT.